One sample yielded the 25 T cell receptor beta chains listed below, sequenced in a study of T cell responses to AZD1222 COVID-19 vaccine. The repertoire was sequenced with immunoSEQ multiplex PCR; TCRdb's copy has only in-frame clones and lacks some. The sample consists of approximately 110,000 clones, approximately 85% of them appearing once. The input for sequencing was peripheral blood, taken 28 days after the second AZD1222 dose. The receptor source for this set is an adult who received the AZD1222 COVID-19 vaccine.

J is TRBJ2-3 and V is TRBV24-1; D is unresolved. Per the germline V gene, CDR1 is KGHDR and CDR2 is SFDVKD. CDR3 length: 16 amino acids. V was clipped by 5 bases and J by 3 bases, with 17 bases between them. For the CDR3, the DNA is TGTGCCACCAGTGCCGAACGCTCCAGGTTTACAGATACGCAGTATTTT. Translating it yields CATSAERSRFTDTQYF.

The chain carries TRBV10-3 and TRBJ1-4, with D possibly TRBD1 on 5 matching bases. V was clipped by 4 bases and J by 4 bases, with 10 bases between them. The CDR3 loop spans 14 amino acids. From germline, CDR1 is ENHRY and CDR2 SYGVKD. In DNA, the CDR3 is TGTGCCATCAGTGGGGGGGTCCATAATGAAAAACTGTTTTTT. Translation: CAISGGVHNEKLFF.

This clone showed up just a few times. The rearrangement joins TRBV6-5 to TRBJ2-1, with D possibly TRBD2 on 6 matching bases. Germline values: CDR1 MNHEY, CDR2 SVGAGI. Trimming shortened V by 5 bases and J by 9 bases, and 11 bases separated the two germline ends. The CDR3 contains 12 residues. The CDR3 nucleotides read TGTGCCAGCAGTCGGGACTCTACTGAGCAGTTCTTC. Translation: CASSRDSTEQFF.

The V gene is TRBV5-1, the J gene TRBJ2-1, with 8 bases that match TRBD1. Germline V lookup: CDR1 SGHRS, CDR2 YFSETQ. CDR3 length equals 16 residues. Trimming cost V 4 bases and J 4 bases; bases outside gene matches: 10. The CDR3: CASSPLDRVGYNEQFF. The CDR3 DNA follows: TGCGCCAGCAGCCCCCTGGACAGGGTTGGATACAATGAGCAGTTCTTC.

The chain combines TRBV6-5 with TRBJ2-7; D ambiguous. CDR3 size: 12 residues. CDR1 is MNHEY and CDR2 is SVGAGI in the germline V gene. The V gene lost 9 bases and the J gene lost 0 bases, with 9 bases spanning the gap. CDR3 coding DNA: TGTGCCAGTAGAGGAAACTCCTACGAGCAGTACTTC. This encodes CASRGNSYEQYF.

The rearrangement joins TRBV19 to TRBJ2-7; D perhaps matches TRBD1 (6 bases). Germline assignment: CDR1 LNHDA and CDR2 SQIVND (reference sequence). The CDR3 is 16 amino acids. Trimming stripped 3 bases from V and 0 bases from J, with 15 bases between. CDR3 nucleotides: TGTGCCAGTAGTATGTTCCGGGACACTAACTCCTACGAGCAGTACTTC. As protein: CASSMFRDTNSYEQYF. The entire variable domain, with the rest obtained from reference TRBV19 and TRBJ2-7, is as follows: DGGITQSPKYLFRKEGQNVTLSCEQNLNHDAMYWYRQDPGQGLRLIYYSQIVNDFQKGDIAEGYSVSREKKESFPLTVTSAQKNPTAFYLCASSMFRDTNSYEQYFGPGTRLTVT.

V is TRBV6-2 or TRBV6-3 and J is TRBJ2-7, with 7 bases that match TRBD1. This CDR3 is 16 amino acids long. V gave up 2 bases and J gave up 1 base; unmatched junction bases: 8. Germline assignment: CDR1 MNHEY and CDR2 SVGEGT. CDR3 sequence (DNA): TGTGCCAGCAGTTACCGCACAGGGGTACCATCCTACGAGCAGTACTTC. Its translation is CASSYRTGVPSYEQYF.

J is TRBJ1-5 and V is TRBV10-2, with TRBD1 as a possible D gene (5 bases). Looked up from germline, CDR1 is WSHSY and CDR2 is SAAADI. The CDR3 runs 13 residues. The germline V and J ends were trimmed by 7 bases and 7 bases, with 14 bases remaining between them. DNA for the CDR3: TGCGCCAGCACCTTGGGGGGGTTGCAGCCCCAGCATTTT. Translated: CASTLGGLQPQHF.

This clone has just a few counts. V and J are TRBV6-2 or TRBV6-3 and TRBJ2-7; 7 bases match TRBD2. V was pared by 5 bases and J by 6 bases, with 13 bases of the junction left unmatched. Germline values: CDR1 MNHEY, CDR2 SVGEGT. The CDR3 has 15 amino acids. The CDR3: CASSRDYHPVGEQYF. CDR3 nucleotides: TGTGCCAGCAGTCGGGACTACCACCCCGTTGGCGAGCAGTACTTC.

This chain joins TRBV2 and TRBJ2-1; no clear D gene. The CDR3 has 15 residues. Trimming took 4 bases from V and 2 from J, leaving 12 bases between them. Germline loops: CDR1 SNHLY, CDR2 FYNNEI. CDR3 DNA: TGTGCCAGCAGTGCCCCGCCGGGTCCCTACAATGAGCAGTTCTTC. This gives the protein CASSAPPGPYNEQFF.

This chain links TRBV27 with TRBJ1-2, with D maybe TRBD1 (5 bases). There are 15 residues in the CDR3. Trimming took 7 bases from V and 4 from J, leaving 19 bases between them. From germline, CDR1 is MNHEY and CDR2 SMNVEV (reference sequence). The CDR3 here is CASTRNRGLGYGYTF. The CDR3 bases are TGTGCCAGCACCCGGAATCGGGGGTTAGGCTATGGCTACACCTTC.

This rearrangement joins TRBV9 to TRBJ1-2; tentatively, D is TRBD1 (6 bases). Germline CDR1 SGDLS, CDR2 YYNGEE. Trimming removed 4 bases from V and 8 bases from J, with 18 bases in between. The CDR3 has 14 amino acids. CDR3 loop: CASSTPGKGGGYTF. CDR3 bases: TGTGCCAGCAGCACGCCTGGGAAGGGGGGAGGCTACACCTTC.

The chain links TRBV1 to TRBJ1-2; the table assigns TRBD1, which was not confirmed against the DNA. TRBV1 is reported as a pseudogene. The CDR3 is 18 amino acids. CDR3 residues: CTSSQVSVVRYVNYGYTF. CDR3 DNA: TGCACCAGCAGCCAAGTAAGTGTGGTCAGGTATGTTAACTATGGCTACACCTTC.

This clone was detected once. This sequence joins TRBV5-1 and TRBJ1-5; perhaps TRBD1 as D (6 bases). V lost 0 bases and J 5 bases, leaving 12 bases between the germline ends. The CDR3 length is 15 residues. In germline, CDR1 is SGHRS, CDR2 YFSETQ. The CDR3, as DNA: TGCGCCAGCAGCTTGGGAGCAGGGGAGTATCAGCCCCAGCATTTT. This gives the protein CASSLGAGEYQPQHF.

V is TRBV2 and J is TRBJ2-7, with 7 bases matching TRBD1. CDR3 size: 15 residues. J lost 2 bases, V lost 3 bases, and 7 bases had no gene match. Germline V gives CDR1 SNHLY, CDR2 FYNNEI. The CDR3 loop is CASSETGFPPYEQYF. The CDR3 DNA follows: TGTGCCAGCAGTGAGACAGGGTTTCCTCCCTACGAGCAGTACTTC.

In nucleotides, the CDR3 is TGTGCCAGCAGCCCGCTGGGGGGGCGCCGAACCTATAATTCACCCCTCCACTTT. The encoded protein is CASSPLGGRRTYNSPLHF. This chain uses TRBV7-2 with TRBJ1-6, with a possible D match to TRBD1 (6 bases). Germline assignment: CDR1 SGHTA and CDR2 FQGNSA. The V and J ends lost 5 bases and 2 bases respectively, with 19 bases between them. The CDR3 contains 18 residues.

The J gene is TRBJ1-2, the V gene TRBV4-3; D gene unclear. Trimming took off 2 bases at V and 0 bases at J, with 10 bases between the two ends. CDR3 length: 15 residues. Germline V gene lookup returns CDR1 LGHNA and CDR2 YSLEER. Here the CDR3 reads CASSQSGVSNYGYTF. DNA of the CDR3: TGCGCCAGCAGCCAATCGGGAGTCTCTAACTATGGCTACACCTTC.

The V call is TRBV28, the J call TRBJ1-3, with D uncertain. CDR3 length equals 15 residues. V dropped 5 bases and J dropped 3 bases, with 14 bases sitting between them. Germline V lookup: CDR1 MDHEN, CDR2 SYDVKM. For the CDR3, the DNA is TGTGCCAGCAGTCCTACCCGGACGGTTGGAAACACCATATATTTT. It codes for CASSPTRTVGNTIYF. Using reference TRBV28 and TRBJ1-3 for the parts outside the CDR3, the full variable domain is DVKVTQSSRYLVKRTGEKVFLECVQDMDHENMFWYRQDPGLGLRLIYFSYDVKMKEKGDIPEGYSVSREKKERFSLILESASTNQTSMYLCASSPTRTVGNTIYFGEGSWLTVV.

This rearrangement joins TRBV5-4 to TRBJ1-3; D not resolved. Trimming took off 0 bases at V and 5 bases at J, with 12 bases between the two ends. The CDR3 covers 15 residues. Per the germline V gene, CDR1 is SGHNT and CDR2 is YYREEE (reference sequence). CDR3 sequence reads: CASSLDPGERNTIYF. The CDR3 DNA is TGTGCCAGCAGCTTGGATCCCGGGGAGAGAAACACCATATATTTT.

This rearrangement joins TRBV7-9 to TRBJ1-1; TRBD1 is a possible D gene (6 bases). The CDR3 has 15 amino acids. Germline CDR1 SEHNR, CDR2 FQNEAQ (reference sequence). V lost 2 bases and J lost 1, with 11 bases in between. In DNA, the CDR3 is TGTGCCAGCAGCTTAAGAGGGGGTGGGAACACTGAAGCTTTCTTT. The encoded protein is CASSLRGGGNTEAFF.

V is TRBV9 and J is TRBJ1-3, with D maybe TRBD1 (5 bases). The germline V and J ends were trimmed by 3 bases and 3 bases, with 7 bases remaining between them. This CDR3 region has 13 residues. Germline CDR1 reads SGDLS; CDR2 reads YYNGEE. The CDR3 here is CASSAGGGNTIYF. CDR3 DNA: TGTGCCAGCAGCGCGGGGGGTGGAAACACCATATATTTT.

This clone was seen a single time. V usage is TRBV28 and J usage is TRBJ1-1; no definite D call. The CDR3 extends over 15 amino acids. CDR1 MDHEN and CDR2 SYDVKM come from the germline V gene. V was cut by 3 bases and J by 0 bases, with 11 bases left in between. The CDR3 coding sequence is TGTGCCAGCAGTTTGATTTACAAAATGAACACTGAAGCTTTCTTT. Its translation: CASSLIYKMNTEAFF.

This clone was seen only once. Here the CDR3 reads CASSLIPRYNSPLHF. CDR3 in DNA: TGTGCCAGCAGTTTAATCCCCAGGTATAATTCACCCCTCCACTTT. The V and J genes are TRBV27 and TRBJ1-6; D remains unclear. Deletions cut 2 bases from V and 4 bases from J, with 9 bases between. This CDR3 is built from 15 residues. The germline CDR1 and CDR2 sequences are MNHEY and SMNVEV (reference sequence).

This clone was counted between two and nine times. Other DNA sequences of this sample code for an identical CDR3. The chain carries TRBV30 and TRBJ1-5, with 9 bases fitting TRBD1. This CDR3 spans 13 amino acids. V trimming: 1 base; J trimming: 5 bases; junction bases outside the gene matches: 0. Germline V gene data show CDR1 as GTSNPN and CDR2 as SVGIG (reference sequence). The CDR3, as DNA: TGTGCCTGGAGTGGACAGGGGGATCAGCCCCAGCATTTT. Amino acids: CAWSGQGDQPQHF.

This chain links TRBV28 with TRBJ2-1; D unclear. This CDR3 spans 13 amino acids. Trimming left V 3 bases short and J 6 bases short, with 9 bases between. Germline values: CDR1 MDHEN, CDR2 SYDVKM. CDR3: CASSFRTGNEQFF. CDR3 nucleotides: TGTGCCAGCAGTTTTAGGACCGGCAATGAGCAGTTCTTC.